This T cell receptor beta chain was obtained from a study of T-cell memory formation after mild COVID-19. General study findings and limits: Contracting CD4+ clones lay largely in CM and EM, with CD8+ ones residing in EMRA.

Comments on this clonotype: The antigen is unknown.

V shed 5 bases, J shed 4 bases, and the junction held 6 bases outside the gene matches. CDR3 size: 14 residues. In germline, CDR1 is SEHNR, CDR2 FQNEAQ (reference sequence). It was 5'RACE with constant-segment primers that produced the TCR alpha and TCR beta cDNA libraries, which carried sample barcodes and UMIs. TCRdb processed the 5' RACE reads anew with MiXCR; each CDR3 protein has one entry. The repertoire holds 580,000 or so distinct CDR3 sequences, approximately 15% seen once, with about 8.1% in the top ten. The V and J genes are TRBV7-9 and TRBJ2-5, with 8 bases that match TRBD1. Sequenced input: PBMCs or a T cell subset sorted from them (not recorded which). This sequence originates from an adult woman who had mild COVID-19 (a few samples of this study predate the infection). Cell type and time point are not known. CDR3: CASSRTGTGETQYF. As DNA, the CDR3 is TGTGCCAGCAGCCGGACAGGGACAGGAGAGACCCAGTACTTC.